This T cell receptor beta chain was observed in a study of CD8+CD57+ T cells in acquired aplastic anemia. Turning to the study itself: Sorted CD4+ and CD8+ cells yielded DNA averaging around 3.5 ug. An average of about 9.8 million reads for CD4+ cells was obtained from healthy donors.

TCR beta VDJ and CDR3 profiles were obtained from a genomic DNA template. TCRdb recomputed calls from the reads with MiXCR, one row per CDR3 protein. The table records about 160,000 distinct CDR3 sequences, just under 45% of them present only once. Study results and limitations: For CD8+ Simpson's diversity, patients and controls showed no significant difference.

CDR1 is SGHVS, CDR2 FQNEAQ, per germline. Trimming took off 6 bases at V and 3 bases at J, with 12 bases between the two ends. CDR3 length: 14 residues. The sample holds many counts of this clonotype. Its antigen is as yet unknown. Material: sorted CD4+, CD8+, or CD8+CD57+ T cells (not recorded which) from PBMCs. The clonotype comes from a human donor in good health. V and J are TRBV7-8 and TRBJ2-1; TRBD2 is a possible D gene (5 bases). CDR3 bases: TGTGCCAGCAGGCCTATAGGGAGCTACAATGAGCAGTTCTTC. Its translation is CASRPIGSYNEQFF.